Detailed here is one T cell receptor (beta chain). The antigen remains undetermined. Method: immunoSEQ multiplex PCR; TCRdb's copy keeps in-frame clones and lacks some. Among 55,000 to 70,000 clones listed, roughly 90% were seen once. CDR3 length equals 17 residues. The V and J ends lost 5 bases and 2 bases respectively, with 19 bases between them. The germline V gene encodes CDR1 LNHDA and CDR2 SQIVND (reference sequence). The sample belongs to a study of a mutant IDH1 vaccine in newly diagnosed glioma. Regarding time point: week 11, during vaccination. The investigators gave 300 ug of mutant IDH1 20-mer peptide in each vaccine dose, together with topical imiquimod.

The sample consisted of PBMCs, taken from a glioma patient whose treatment included an IDH1 peptide vaccine. This clonotype was sampled from a man aged 40-49 years with glioma. This chain uses TRBV19 with TRBJ2-1; D might be TRBD2 (7 bases). This CDR3 is CASSLRRAGATYNEQFF. For the CDR3, the DNA is TGTGCCAGTAGTCTCCGTCGTGCGGGGGCGACCTACAATGAGCAGTTCTTC.